Listed here are 31 T cell receptor beta chains from one sample, sequenced in a study of spatial heterogeneity in lung cancer. TCRdb ran MiXCR on the 5' RACE reads and lists one entry per CDR3 protein. Altogether 72,000 or so distinct CDR3 sequences are present, 7.5% to 10% being singletons, with the ten largest covering roughly 1.9%. The time point denotes: blood at routine non-recurrence follow-up after resection. The sequences come from PBMCs, collected at follow-up. These receptors all stem from a female donor with early-stage non-small cell lung cancer.

This clonotype was recorded at least ten times. This chain connects TRBV4-2 to TRBJ2-7, with 12 bases fitting TRBD2. Germline V lookup: CDR1 LGHNA, CDR2 YNFKEQ. V trimming: 3 bases; J trimming: 2 bases; junction bases outside the gene matches: 5. The CDR3 loop spans 16 amino acids. CDR3 sequence reads: CASSHPGLAGPYEQYF. CDR3 in DNA: TGTGCCAGCAGCCACCCCGGACTAGCGGGACCCTACGAGCAGTACTTC.

This clonotype was counted a few times. Here the CDR3 DNA reads TGTGCCAGCAGCCAACCGGGAACCTACAATGAGCAGTTCTTC. Translation gives CASSQPGTYNEQFF. The chain couples TRBV3-1 to TRBJ2-1; the D gene is possibly TRBD2 (5 bases). Per the germline V gene, CDR1 is LGHDT and CDR2 is YNNKEL (reference sequence). This CDR3 has 14 amino acids. The ends were cut back, 2 bases at V and 2 bases at J, with 7 bases in the middle.

The V and J genes are TRBV12-3 or TRBV12-4 and TRBJ2-3; a possible D gene is TRBD2 (6 bases). The V gene lost 8 bases and the J gene lost 2 bases, with 17 bases spanning the gap. The CDR3 consists of 15 residues. CDR3 loop: CASLLRDLLTDTQYF. CDR3 coding DNA: TGTGCCAGCCTCCTCCGGGACTTACTCACAGATACGCAGTATTTT.

Many counts were recorded for this clonotype. This chain connects TRBV29-1 to TRBJ2-1; D not resolved. In germline, CDR1 is SQVTM, CDR2 ANQGSEA. The CDR3 loop spans 11 amino acids. Between the trimmed V and J ends, which lost 0 bases and 10 bases, there was a span of 7 bases. CDR3 region: CSVEEASEQFF. In nucleotides, the CDR3 is TGCAGCGTTGAAGAGGCATCGGAGCAGTTCTTC.

There are many counts of this clonotype. The chain is built from TRBV4-1 and TRBJ2-1; TRBD2 aligns across 16 bases. V shed 3 bases, J shed 6 bases, and the junction held 17 bases outside the gene matches. From germline, CDR1 is MGHRA and CDR2 YSYEKL. This CDR3 contains 21 residues. The DNA of the CDR3 is TGCGCCAGCAGCCACCCCCCTCCCGGGACTAGCGGGAGGGTCCCTCGCAATGAGCAGTTCTTC. Translation gives CASSHPPPGTSGRVPRNEQFF.

This clonotype appeared many times. The chain links TRBV18 to TRBJ1-5; no clear D. CDR3 length equals 13 residues. The germline V and J ends were trimmed by 1 base and 4 bases, with 5 bases remaining between them. The V gene's germline CDR1 is KGHSH and CDR2 LQKENI. The CDR3 DNA reads as TGTGCCAGCTCACCACAGCTAAATCAGCCCCAGCATTTT. This sequence encodes CASSPQLNQPQHF.

In its sample, this clonotype was seen a few times. J is TRBJ2-1 and V is TRBV19; D ambiguous. Trimming took off 3 bases at V and 8 bases at J, with 5 bases between the two ends. CDR3 length: 11 amino acids. Germline V lookup: CDR1 LNHDA, CDR2 SQIVND (reference sequence). Here the CDR3 reads CASSIIDEQFF. The CDR3, as DNA: TGTGCCAGTAGTATTATCGATGAGCAGTTCTTC.

The J gene is TRBJ2-3, the V gene TRBV7-9; D unresolved. This CDR3 contains 13 residues. The V and J ends lost 8 bases and 1 base respectively, with 10 bases between them. Germline V lookup: CDR1 SEHNR, CDR2 FQNEAQ (reference sequence). The CDR3 bases are TGTGCCAGCGATCTTCCGGGCACAGATACGCAGTATTTT. It is translated as CASDLPGTDTQYF. Looking up the rest from reference TRBV7-9 and TRBJ2-3 gives the full variable domain: DTGVSQNPRHKITKRGQNVTFRCDPISEHNRLYWYRQTLGQGPEFLTYFQNEAQLEKSRLLSDRFSAERPKGSFSTLEIQRTEQGDSAMYLCASDLPGTDTQYFGPGTRLTVL.

The chain is built from TRBV5-4 and TRBJ2-7; 7 nucleotides line up with TRBD2. The CDR3 has 17 amino acids. The germline V gene has CDR1 SGHNT and CDR2 YYREEE (reference sequence). J lost 1 base, V lost 0 bases, and 10 bases had no gene match. Here the CDR3 DNA reads TGTGCCAGCAGCTTGGGGGACCGACTAGCACCATCCTACGAGCAGTACTTC. Protein sequence: CASSLGDRLAPSYEQYF.

This clonotype appeared many times. CDR3 in amino acids: CASNLRDRVGNQPQHF. Here the CDR3 DNA reads TGTGCCAGTAACCTCCGGGACAGGGTTGGCAATCAGCCCCAGCATTTT. J is TRBJ1-5 and V is TRBV19; 9 bases are shared with TRBD1. V dropped 7 bases and J dropped 2; count of bases not matched to a gene: 9. Germline-derived CDR1 and CDR2 are LNHDA and SQIVND (reference sequence). CDR3 size: 16 residues. Full variable domain (missing parts from reference TRBV19 and TRBJ1-5): DGGITQSPKYLFRKEGQNVTLSCEQNLNHDAMYWYRQDPGQGLRLIYYSQIVNDFQKGDIAEGYSVSREKKESFPLTVTSAQKNPTAFYLCASNLRDRVGNQPQHFGDGTRLSIL.

This clonotype was seen a handful of times. The chain combines TRBV14 with TRBJ1-1, with D possibly matching TRBD1 (5 bases). There are 13 residues in the CDR3. Germline lookup yields CDR1 SGHDN and CDR2 FVKESK. Trimming left V 5 bases short and J 1 base short, with 8 bases between. CDR3 nucleotide sequence: TGTGCCAGCAGCTTTGACAGGAACACTGAAGCTTTCTTT. Translation: CASSFDRNTEAFF.

This clonotype showed up many times. This chain joins TRBV5-1 and TRBJ1-1, with unresolved D. The V end was cut by 4 bases, the J end by 0 bases, with 7 bases between. The germline gives CDR1 SGHRS, CDR2 YFSETQ. The CDR3 is 13 residues long. CDR3 nucleotide sequence: TGCGCCAGCAGCAATACGGTGAACACTGAAGCTTTCTTT. Translating it yields CASSNTVNTEAFF. Full variable domain (rest looked up from reference TRBV5-1 and TRBJ1-1): KAGVTQTPRYLIKTRGQQVTLSCSPISGHRSVSWYQQTPGQGLQFLFEYFSETQRNKGNFPGRFSGRQFSNSRSEMNVSTLELGDSALYLCASSNTVNTEAFFGQGTRLTVV.

In its sample, this clonotype was seen many times. The gene calls are TRBV7-6 and TRBJ2-1; D might be TRBD1 (6 bases). V lost 3 bases and J 3 bases, leaving 9 bases between the germline ends. This CDR3 is built from 14 residues. CDR1 and CDR2 from the germline V gene are SGHVS and FNYEAQ. The CDR3 spells CASSFDRYYNEQFF. CDR3 bases: TGTGCCAGCAGCTTTGACAGGTACTACAATGAGCAGTTCTTC. Drawing the rest from reference TRBV7-6 and TRBJ2-1, the complete variable domain is GAGVSQSPRYKVTKRGQDVALRCDPISGHVSLYWYRQALGQGPEFLTYFNYEAQQDKSGLPNDRFSAERPEGSISTLTIQRTEQRDSAMYRCASSFDRYYNEQFFGPGTRLTVL.

In its sample, this clonotype was seen a few times. The rearrangement links TRBV12-5 to TRBJ2-3, with D hard to call. CDR3 size: 11 residues. Germline loops: CDR1 LGHNT, CDR2 FRNRAP. V was shortened by 5 bases and J by 2 bases, with 2 bases between the two germline ends. The CDR3 protein is CASGTTDTQYF. The CDR3 nucleotides read TGTGCTAGTGGTACCACAGATACGCAGTATTTT.

This clonotype was recorded many times. The V call is TRBV5-1, the J call TRBJ1-1; D is uncertain. Trimming shortened V by 5 bases and J by 0 bases, and 8 bases separated the two germline ends. Germline lookup yields CDR1 SGHRS and CDR2 YFSETQ. There are 13 residues in the CDR3. CDR3 residues: CASREGVNTEAFF. The CDR3 DNA reads as TGCGCCAGCAGAGAAGGCGTGAACACTGAAGCTTTCTTT.

The chain employs TRBV28 and TRBJ1-4; no clear D gene. Germline loops: CDR1 MDHEN, CDR2 SYDVKM. Trimming pared 6 bases from V and 3 bases from J, leaving 14 bases between. The CDR3 extends over 15 amino acids. The CDR3, as DNA: TGTGCCAGCAGAGGCTCAGGTTCGCCTAATGAAAAACTGTTTTTT. This sequence encodes CASRGSGSPNEKLFF.

In its sample, this clonotype was seen a few times. The rearrangement uses TRBV30 and TRBJ2-5, with 9 bases lining up with TRBD2. In germline, CDR1 is GTSNPN, CDR2 SVGIG (reference sequence). V gave up 2 bases and J gave up 2 bases; unmatched junction bases: 6. This CDR3 region has 15 residues. The CDR3 DNA is TGTGCCTGGAGTAAACTAGCGGGCCCTCAAGAGACCCAGTACTTC. This codes for CAWSKLAGPQETQYF.

The chain carries TRBV19 and TRBJ2-2, with 9 bases identical to TRBD2. This CDR3 spans 18 amino acids. Germline lookup yields CDR1 LNHDA and CDR2 SQIVND (reference sequence). V was clipped by 1 base and J by 4 bases; unmatched bases: 10. The CDR3 nucleotides read TGTGCCAGTAGTATAGTGGCTAGCGGGATATCGGGCACCGGGGAGCTGTTTTTT. Translated: CASSIVASGISGTGELFF.

This clonotype has ten or more counts. V and J are TRBV7-9 and TRBJ1-4, with a tentative D call TRBD1 (5 bases). Per the germline V gene, CDR1 is SEHNR and CDR2 is FQNEAQ (reference sequence). The CDR3 loop spans 14 amino acids. Deletions cut 6 bases from V and 6 bases from J, with 14 bases between. CDR3 bases: TGTGCCAGCAGTTGGGACCTGAGAGATGAAAAACTGTTTTTT. Protein: CASSWDLRDEKLFF.

This clonotype was found many times. This rearrangement joins TRBV7-2 to TRBJ2-5; D is unclear. The V gene's germline CDR1 is SGHTA and CDR2 FQGNSA. CDR3 length equals 12 residues. V lost 7 bases to trimming and J lost 9 bases, with 15 bases between them. CDR3 loop: CASTPGPLAQYF. CDR3 bases: TGTGCCAGCACCCCAGGACCCCTGGCCCAGTACTTC. The whole variable domain, remainder taken from reference TRBV7-2 and TRBJ2-5, is GAGVSQSPSNKVTEKGKDVELRCDPISGHTALYWYRQSLGQGLEFLIYFQGNSAPDKSGLPSDRFSAERTGGSVSTLTIQRTQQEDSAVYLCASTPGPLAQYFGPGTRLLVL.

This clonotype was detected ten times or more. V is TRBV6-5 and J is TRBJ1-3; D uncertain. Germline lookup yields CDR1 MNHEY and CDR2 SVGAGI. Trimming pared 6 bases from V and 0 bases from J, leaving 6 bases between. This CDR3 comprises 13 residues. This chain's CDR3 is CASRPSSGNTIYF. The CDR3, as DNA: TGTGCCAGCAGGCCCAGCTCTGGAAACACCATATATTTT.

Many counts were recorded for this clonotype. This chain joins TRBV15 and TRBJ2-1; D remains ambiguous. With 0 bases removed from V and 0 bases from J, the gap between germline ends came to 6 bases. CDR1 and CDR2 from the germline V gene are LNHNV and YYDKDF (reference sequence). The CDR3 has 15 residues. The CDR3, as DNA: TGTGCCACCAGCAGAGATCTCTCCTCCTACAATGAGCAGTTCTTC. This encodes CATSRDLSSYNEQFF.

V is TRBV2 and J is TRBJ1-6; 8 bases agree with TRBD1. CDR3 length equals 12 residues. After removal of 8 bases from V and 10 bases from J, the junction contained 4 bases not matched to a gene. Germline loops: CDR1 SNHLY, CDR2 FYNNEI. The CDR3 DNA reads TGTGCCAGCCAGGGGGCCGAGTCACCCCTCCACTTT. Translation gives CASQGAESPLHF. Looking up the rest from reference TRBV2 and TRBJ1-6 gives the full variable domain: EPEVTQTPSHQVTQMGQEVILRCVPISNHLYFYWYRQILGQKVEFLVSFYNNEISEKSEIFDDQFSVERPDGSNFTLKIRSTKLEDSAMYFCASQGAESPLHFGNGTRLTVT.

The sample holds a few counts of this clonotype. The chain has TRBV5-4 and TRBJ2-2; D gene unclear. Germline values: CDR1 SGHNT, CDR2 YYREEE (reference sequence). The length of the CDR3 is 16 residues. Trimming shortened V by 4 bases and J by 0 bases, and 13 bases separated the two germline ends. The CDR3 loop reads CASSRTASPNTGELFF. CDR3 DNA sequence: TGTGCCAGCAGCCGAACAGCCAGCCCGAACACCGGGGAGCTGTTTTTT. Complete variable domain (other parts from reference TRBV5-4 and TRBJ2-2): ETGVTQSPTHLIKTRGQQVTLRCSSQSGHNTVSWYQQALGQGPQFIFQYYREEENGRGNFPPRFSGLQFPNYSSELNVNALELDDSALYLCASSRTASPNTGELFFGEGSRLTVL.

This clonotype appeared many times. This sequence joins TRBV30 and TRBJ2-7, with 10 bases aligning to TRBD2. The CDR3 runs 17 residues. V lost 0 bases to trimming and J lost 0 bases; unmatched junction nucleotides: 8. Germline CDR1 and CDR2: GTSNPN and SVGIG (reference sequence). CDR3 region: CAWSVRLAGEPSYEQYF. DNA for the CDR3: TGTGCCTGGAGTGTGAGGCTAGCGGGAGAACCCTCCTACGAGCAGTACTTC. Complete variable domain (other parts from reference TRBV30 and TRBJ2-7): SQTIHQWPATLVQPVGSPLSLECTVEGTSNPNLYWYRQAAGRGLQLLFYSVGIGQISSEVPQNLSASRPQDRQFILSSKKLLLSDSGFYLCAWSVRLAGEPSYEQYFGPGTRLTVT.

The genes are TRBV7-9 and TRBJ2-7; no reliable D call. Germline assignment: CDR1 SEHNR and CDR2 FQNEAQ (reference sequence). The CDR3 has 13 amino acids. The V gene lost 3 bases and the J gene lost 6 bases, with 12 bases spanning the gap. The CDR3 is CASSLGRPSEQYF. The CDR3 bases are TGTGCCAGCAGCTTGGGCAGGCCGAGCGAGCAGTACTTC.

Concerning this clonotype: A read error is possible here, since a much larger clone lies one base away. V and J are TRBV3-1 and TRBJ2-1, with a tentative D call TRBD1 (6 bases). CDR3 size: 17 residues. Germline CDR1 reads LGHDT; CDR2 reads YNNKEL (reference sequence). This chain's CDR3 is CARSPDGGSGAYNEQFF. CDR3 DNA sequence: TGTGCCAGAAGCCCGGATGGGGGCAGCGGAGCTTACAATGAGCAGTTCTTC.

V and J are TRBV7-2 and TRBJ2-1; perhaps D is TRBD1 or TRBD2 (5 bases each). Germline V gene data show CDR1 as SGHTA and CDR2 as FQGNSA. CDR3 length: 14 amino acids. Trimming stripped 2 bases from V and 6 bases from J, with 11 bases between. CDR3 sequence: CASSLSGTTNEQFF. The CDR3 DNA reads as TGTGCCAGCAGCTTAAGTGGGACCACCAATGAGCAGTTCTTC.

This clonotype was found many times. V and J are TRBV7-6 and TRBJ2-6; D is unresolved. The CDR3 length is 15 residues. V was trimmed by 6 bases and J by 0 bases, leaving 9 bases between them. Per germline, CDR1 SGHVS and CDR2 FNYEAQ. CDR3 amino acids: CASSLKFSGANVLTF. CDR3 coding DNA: TGTGCCAGCAGTTTAAAATTCTCTGGGGCCAACGTCCTGACTTTC.

The chain couples TRBV2 to TRBJ2-5; no reliable D call. The CDR3 runs 12 residues. Deletions cut 6 bases from V and 9 bases from J, with 14 bases between. Germline V gene data show CDR1 as SNHLY and CDR2 as FYNNEI. In DNA form, the CDR3 reads TGTGCCAGCAGCCTACAGAGCCCCCCCCAGTACTTC. It encodes CASSLQSPPQYF.

This clonotype occurred many times. V and J are TRBV5-1 and TRBJ2-3; no firm D call. The germline V gene has CDR1 SGHRS and CDR2 YFSETQ. V shed 0 bases and J shed 7 bases, with 12 bases lying between them. The length of the CDR3 is 14 residues. CDR3 sequence (DNA): TGCGCCAGCAGCTTGGAATCTTCGACCAATACGCAGTATTTT. It specifies CASSLESSTNTQYF.